This TCR beta chain originates from a study of T cell responses to AZD1222 COVID-19 vaccine. V lost 2 bases to trimming and J lost 9 bases, with 5 bases between them. The V gene's germline CDR1 is SGHTA and CDR2 FQGTGA. The CDR3 contains 11 residues. Points on this clone: Other DNA sequences from this sample encode an identical CDR3 as well.

Sequencing was performed with immunoSEQ multiplex PCR; in TCRdb, only in-frame clones are kept and a portion is missing. The data contain over 100,000 clones, approximately 94% of them singletons. This TCR was sampled from an adult in good health. J is TRBJ2-1 and V is TRBV7-3, with D maybe TRBD2 (5 bases). The sample here was peripheral blood, taken on day 0 of AZD1222 vaccination. This CDR3 is CASSLGGEQFF. The CDR3 nucleotides read TGTGCCAGCAGCTTAGGAGGTGAGCAGTTCTTC.